At least ten counts were recorded for the clone carrying this T cell receptor beta chain. Antigen specificity is unknown. This sample was included in a study of CD8 T cells in ankylosing spondylitis. Study results and limitations: In ankylosing spondylitis patients, matched synovial fluid reportedly showed significant enrichment of disease-linked clones. Blood of patients with ankylosing spondylitis appeared to be characterized by a TCR beta motif of eight or nine highly homologous variants. The disease-linked clones had a CD8+ phenotype and low blood frequencies.

5'-RACE, quantitative and with molecular barcodes, yielded the TCR beta libraries. TCRdb reanalysed the 5' RACE reads using MiXCR and keeps one entry per CDR3 protein. The sample holds hundreds of thousands of distinct CDR3 sequences; roughly 24% are singletons and the top ten take 5% to 8%. Trimming shortened V by 1 base and J by 5 bases, and 11 bases separated the two germline ends. The CDR3 runs 14 residues. Germline CDR1 LGHDT, CDR2 YNNKEL (reference sequence). Sequencing input: blood, either unsorted or a sorted T cell fraction (not recorded which). This TCR derives from a male donor with ankylosing spondylitis or in good health (not recorded which). This chain connects TRBV3-1 to TRBJ2-5, with D tentatively TRBD2 (5 bases). The CDR3 sequence is CASSQVGRSETQYF. The CDR3 DNA follows: TGTGCCAGCAGCCAAGTTGGGAGATCGGAGACCCAGTACTTC.